One and the same sample provided the 19 T cell receptor beta chains below, sequenced in a study of technical replicates of blood from a few donors. Assay: immunoSEQ multiplex PCR; the TCRdb copy retains only in-frame clones and omits some. The profile shows roughly 14,000 clones, 75% to 90% of them singletons. Material for sequencing was PBMCs. These receptors were taken from a human donor in good health.

This chain connects TRBV11-3 to TRBJ2-1; D ambiguous. Germline-derived CDR1 and CDR2 are SGHNT and YENEEA. The CDR3 totals 15 residues. V shed 1 base and J shed 0 bases, with 7 bases lying between them. The CDR3: CASSLGGHSYNEQFF. In nucleotides, the CDR3 is TGTGCCAGCAGCTTAGGCGGTCACTCCTACAATGAGCAGTTCTTC.

V and J are TRBV2 and TRBJ2-3; D is ambiguous. V lost 9 bases and J lost 5, with 9 bases in between. The germline gives CDR1 SNHLY, CDR2 FYNNEI. CDR3 length: 11 amino acids. CDR3 residues: CASSLGDTQYF. Written as DNA, the CDR3 is TGTGCCAGTAGCCTGGGAGATACGCAGTATTTT.

This rearrangement joins TRBV29-1 to TRBJ1-1; D uncertain. The V and J ends lost 7 bases and 0 bases respectively, with 9 bases between them. The CDR3 length is 12 residues. Germline loops: CDR1 SQVTM, CDR2 ANQGSEA. CDR3 nucleotide sequence: TGCAGCGCCCGCGGATTGAACACTGAAGCTTTCTTT. Translated: CSARGLNTEAFF.

J is TRBJ2-7 and V is TRBV30, with 10 bases fitting TRBD2. V shed 7 bases, J shed 1 base, and the junction held 1 base outside the gene matches. The CDR3 consists of 12 residues. CDR1 is GTSNPN and CDR2 is SVGIG in the germline V gene (reference sequence). The CDR3 DNA follows: TGTGCCTCGACTAGCGGGTCCTACGAGCAGTACTTC. Residues: CASTSGSYEQYF.

The chain has TRBV6-1 and TRBJ2-3; tentatively, D is TRBD1 (7 bases). CDR1 MNHNS and CDR2 SASEGT come from the germline V gene. This CDR3 region has 15 residues. Trimming removed 8 bases at V and 2 bases at J, with 17 bases between. This chain's CDR3 is CASAPGGHNTDTQYF. As DNA, the CDR3 is TGTGCCAGCGCACCAGGGGGGCATAACACAGATACGCAGTATTTT.

The chain joins TRBV4-2 to TRBJ2-3, with 11 bases that match TRBD2. The J segment lost 1 base and the V segment lost 4 bases, leaving 10 bases of the junction unmatched. The CDR3 totals 18 residues. The germline gives CDR1 LGHNA, CDR2 YNFKEQ. This CDR3 reads CASSPATSGISGTDTQYF. The CDR3 DNA reads TGTGCCAGCAGCCCCGCGACTAGCGGGATATCAGGCACAGATACGCAGTATTTT.

This sequence joins TRBV7-6 and TRBJ1-2; TRBD1 aligns across 8 bases. Looked up from germline, CDR1 is SGHVS and CDR2 is FNYEAQ. V lost 4 bases and J lost 8; bases outside the gene matches: 15. CDR3 size: 16 residues. The CDR3 region has the DNA TGTGCCAGCAGCTCCAACCGGGACAGGAGGGCGTGGGGCTACACCTTC. Its translation: CASSSNRDRRAWGYTF. The whole variable domain, remainder taken from reference TRBV7-6 and TRBJ1-2, is GAGVSQSPRYKVTKRGQDVALRCDPISGHVSLYWYRQALGQGPEFLTYFNYEAQQDKSGLPNDRFSAERPEGSISTLTIQRTEQRDSAMYRCASSSNRDRRAWGYTFGSGTRLTVV.

In nucleotides, the CDR3 is TGTGCCAGCAGCTATCAGGACAGTACAAGAGAGACCCAGTACTTC. Translation: CASSYQDSTRETQYF. The V gene is TRBV27, the J gene TRBJ2-5; a possible D gene is TRBD1 (6 bases). Germline V gene lookup returns CDR1 MNHEY and CDR2 SMNVEV (reference sequence). The CDR3 length is 15 residues. V lost 6 bases, J lost 4 bases, and 18 bases lay in between.

CDR3 DNA sequence: TGTGCCAGTAGTGGGCAGCGGGTCGGCACCGGGGAGCTGTTTTTT. Amino acid sequence: CASSGQRVGTGELFF. The chain joins TRBV19 to TRBJ2-2, with a weak D call TRBD2 (6 bases). From germline, CDR1 is LNHDA and CDR2 SQIVND (reference sequence). V was trimmed by 5 bases and J by 4 bases, leaving 14 bases between them. The CDR3 is made up of 15 amino acids.

The chain couples TRBV7-2 to TRBJ1-2; 9 bases line up with TRBD1. Unmatched junction bases numbered 0, after V lost 1 base and J lost 6 bases. The CDR3 runs 13 residues. Germline V gives CDR1 SGHTA, CDR2 FQGNSA. The chain's CDR3 is CASSLGQGDGYTF. The CDR3 DNA follows: TGTGCCAGCAGCTTAGGACAGGGGGATGGCTACACCTTC.

V is TRBV29-1 and J is TRBJ2-7; TRBD1 is a possible D gene (5 bases). This CDR3 has 13 amino acids. The V gene's germline CDR1 is SQVTM and CDR2 ANQGSEA. Trimming left V 3 bases short and J 1 base short, with 10 bases between. In DNA, the CDR3 is TGCAGCGTTGAGACAGCTCCTTCCTACGAGCAGTACTTC. This sequence encodes CSVETAPSYEQYF.

The rearrangement uses TRBV15 and TRBJ1-5; 8 nucleotides match TRBD1. Germline V lookup: CDR1 LNHNV, CDR2 YYDKDF (reference sequence). The CDR3 covers 19 residues. Trimming at V came to 2 bases and at J to 0 bases, leaving 12 bases not matched to a gene. The CDR3 coding sequence is TGTGCCACCAGCAGACCGGGACAGGAGGAAATTTATAGCAATCAGCCCCAGCATTTT. Translated: CATSRPGQEEIYSNQPQHF.

The chain combines TRBV28 with TRBJ1-2; D uncertain. Germline loops: CDR1 MDHEN, CDR2 SYDVKM. Trimming removed 2 bases from V and 4 bases from J, with 11 bases in between. The CDR3 sequence is 14 residues long. As DNA, the CDR3 is TGTGCCAGCAGTTTAGTCGGAGGCGGCTATGGCTACACCTTC. Amino acids: CASSLVGGGYGYTF.

The chain combines TRBV5-1 with TRBJ2-3, with 8 bases that match TRBD2. The V gene end was trimmed by 4 bases and the J gene end by 5 bases; junction bases not matched to a gene: 9. This CDR3 has 15 residues. Germline V lookup: CDR1 SGHRS, CDR2 YFSETQ. The chain's CDR3 is CASSKREFGKDTQYF. The DNA of the CDR3 is TGCGCCAGCAGCAAGCGGGAGTTCGGTAAAGATACGCAGTATTTT.

V gene TRBV7-9 combines with J gene TRBJ2-7; 8 bases agree with TRBD1. The CDR3 totals 15 residues. V lost 7 bases to trimming and J lost 1 base; unmatched junction nucleotides: 9. CDR1 and CDR2 (germline): SEHNR, FQNEAQ (reference sequence). The DNA for the CDR3 is TGTGCCAGCACCGCTTGGACAGGGAGGTCCTACGAGCAGTACTTC. It is translated as CASTAWTGRSYEQYF.

The CDR3 spells CASSLGAGETQYF. The CDR3 region has the DNA TGCGCCAGCAGCTTGGGAGCGGGAGAGACCCAGTACTTC. This chain uses TRBV5-1 with TRBJ2-5; D may be TRBD2 (6 bases). This CDR3 has 13 amino acids. With 0 bases removed from V and 4 bases from J, the gap between germline ends came to 7 bases. From germline, CDR1 is SGHRS and CDR2 YFSETQ.

J is TRBJ2-7 and V is TRBV5-5, with TRBD1 as a possible D gene (6 bases). The V end lost 8 bases, the J end lost 4 bases, and 22 bases lay between the germline ends. Per germline, CDR1 SGHKS and CDR2 YYEKEE (reference sequence). The CDR3 consists of 15 residues. The CDR3 nucleotides are TGTGCCAGTTCCATCCGCGCCGACAGGCGGTACGAGCAGTACTTC. Translation: CASSIRADRRYEQYF.

The rearrangement links TRBV18 to TRBJ2-3; 8 bases line up with TRBD2. The germline V gene encodes CDR1 KGHSH and CDR2 LQKENI. This CDR3 is 17 amino acids long. J was trimmed by 1 base and V by 3 bases; bases with no gene match: 9. CDR3 sequence reads: CASSPFTGAGGTDTQYF. CDR3 sequence (DNA): TGTGCCAGCTCACCCTTTACCGGAGCGGGGGGCACAGATACGCAGTATTTT.

This rearrangement joins TRBV18 to TRBJ2-5, with 7 positions matching TRBD1. Germline CDR1 and CDR2: KGHSH and LQKENI. CDR3 length: 14 residues. J lost 2 bases, V lost 4 bases, and 4 bases had no gene match. For the CDR3, the DNA is TGTGCCAGCTCACGCGGACAGGATCAAGAGACCCAGTACTTC. This gives the protein CASSRGQDQETQYF.